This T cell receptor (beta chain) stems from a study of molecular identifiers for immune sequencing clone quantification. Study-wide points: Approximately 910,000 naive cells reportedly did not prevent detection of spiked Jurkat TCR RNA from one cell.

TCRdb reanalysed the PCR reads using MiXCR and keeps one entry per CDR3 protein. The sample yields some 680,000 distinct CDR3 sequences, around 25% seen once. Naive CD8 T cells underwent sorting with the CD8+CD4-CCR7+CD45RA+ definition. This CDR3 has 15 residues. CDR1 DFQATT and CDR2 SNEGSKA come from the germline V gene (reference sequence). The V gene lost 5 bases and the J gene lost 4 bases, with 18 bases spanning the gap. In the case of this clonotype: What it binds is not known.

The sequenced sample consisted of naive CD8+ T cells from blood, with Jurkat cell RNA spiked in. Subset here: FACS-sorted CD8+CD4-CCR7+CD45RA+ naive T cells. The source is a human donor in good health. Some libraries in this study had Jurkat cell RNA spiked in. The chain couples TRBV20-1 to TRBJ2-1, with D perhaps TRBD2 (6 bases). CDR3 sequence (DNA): TGCAGTGCTGGCGGGGATAGCAGAGATTACAATGAGCAGTTCTTC. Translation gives CSAGGDSRDYNEQFF.